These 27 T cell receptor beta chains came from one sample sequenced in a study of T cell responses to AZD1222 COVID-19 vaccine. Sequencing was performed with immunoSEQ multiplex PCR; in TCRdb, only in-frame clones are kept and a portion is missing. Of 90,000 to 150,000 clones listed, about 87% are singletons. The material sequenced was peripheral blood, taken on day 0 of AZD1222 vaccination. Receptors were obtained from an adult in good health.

This chain's CDR3 is CASSFRDSPYEQYF. CDR3 DNA: TGTGCCAGCAGCTTCCGGGACAGTCCTTACGAGCAGTACTTC. The chain uses TRBV5-6 and TRBJ2-7, with 7 bases aligning to TRBD1. V lost 2 bases to trimming and J lost 4 bases; unmatched junction nucleotides: 6. The CDR3 sequence is 14 residues long. Germline V gene sequence: CDR1 SGHDT, CDR2 YYEEEE.

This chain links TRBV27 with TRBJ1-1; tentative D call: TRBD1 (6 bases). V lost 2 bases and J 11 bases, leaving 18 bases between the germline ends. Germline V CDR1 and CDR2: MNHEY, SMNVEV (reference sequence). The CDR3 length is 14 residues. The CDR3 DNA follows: TGTGCCAGCAGTTTAGCGGGGGCGCCCTTAATCGCTTTCTTT. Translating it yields CASSLAGAPLIAFF.

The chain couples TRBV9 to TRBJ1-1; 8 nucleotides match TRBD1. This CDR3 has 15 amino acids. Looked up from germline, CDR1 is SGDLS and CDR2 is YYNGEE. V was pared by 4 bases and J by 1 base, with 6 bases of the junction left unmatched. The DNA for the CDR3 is TGTGCCAGCAGCCCCCACAGGGGGGAGAACACTGAAGCTTTCTTT. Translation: CASSPHRGENTEAFF.

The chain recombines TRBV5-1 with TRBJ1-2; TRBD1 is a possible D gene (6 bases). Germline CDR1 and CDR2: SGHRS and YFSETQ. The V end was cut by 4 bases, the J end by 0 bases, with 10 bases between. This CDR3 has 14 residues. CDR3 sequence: CASSPGASNYGYTF. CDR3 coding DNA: TGCGCCAGCAGCCCGGGGGCTTCTAACTATGGCTACACCTTC.

The CDR3 nucleotides read TGTGCCAGCAACGACCGGACAGGGGGGTATGGCTACACCTTC. It is translated as CASNDRTGGYGYTF. The V call is TRBV7-9, the J call TRBJ1-2; 10 nucleotides line up with TRBD1. The CDR3 is 14 amino acids. After removal of 7 bases from V and 5 bases from J, the junction contained 7 bases not matched to a gene. The germline gives CDR1 SEHNR, CDR2 FQNEAQ (reference sequence). Looking up the rest from reference TRBV7-9 and TRBJ1-2 gives the full variable domain: DTGVSQNPRHKITKRGQNVTFRCDPISEHNRLYWYRQTLGQGPEFLTYFQNEAQLEKSRLLSDRFSAERPKGSFSTLEIQRTEQGDSAMYLCASNDRTGGYGYTFGSGTRLTVV.

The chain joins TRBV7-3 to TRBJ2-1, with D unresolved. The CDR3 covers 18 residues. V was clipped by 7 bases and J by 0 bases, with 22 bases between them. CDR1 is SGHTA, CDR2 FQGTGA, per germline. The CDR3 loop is CASTPQGMTQSSYNEQFF. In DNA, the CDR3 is TGTGCCAGCACGCCCCAAGGAATGACACAAAGCTCCTACAATGAGCAGTTCTTC.

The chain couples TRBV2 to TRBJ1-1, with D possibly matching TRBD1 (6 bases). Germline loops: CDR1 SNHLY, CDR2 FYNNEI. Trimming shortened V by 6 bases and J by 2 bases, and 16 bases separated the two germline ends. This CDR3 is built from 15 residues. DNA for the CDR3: TGTGCCAGCAGGCGGGAGGGACAAACAAACACTGAAGCTTTCTTT. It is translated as CASRREGQTNTEAFF. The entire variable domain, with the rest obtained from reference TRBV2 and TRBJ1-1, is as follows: EPEVTQTPSHQVTQMGQEVILRCVPISNHLYFYWYRQILGQKVEFLVSFYNNEISEKSEIFDDQFSVERPDGSNFTLKIRSTKLEDSAMYFCASRREGQTNTEAFFGQGTRLTVV.

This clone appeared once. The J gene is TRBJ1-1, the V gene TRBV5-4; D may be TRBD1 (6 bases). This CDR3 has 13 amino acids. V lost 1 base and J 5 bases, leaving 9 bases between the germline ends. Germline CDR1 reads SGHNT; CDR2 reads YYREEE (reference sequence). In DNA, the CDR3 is TGTGCCAGCAGCTTGAAAGGGGGAACTGAAGCTTTCTTT. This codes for CASSLKGGTEAFF.

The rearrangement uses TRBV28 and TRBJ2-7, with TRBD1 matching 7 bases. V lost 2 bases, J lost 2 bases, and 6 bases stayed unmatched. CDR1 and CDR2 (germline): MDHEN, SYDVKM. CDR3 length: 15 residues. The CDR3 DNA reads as TGTGCCAGCAGTTTAGCAGCAGGGGGTACCTACGAGCAGTACTTC. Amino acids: CASSLAAGGTYEQYF.

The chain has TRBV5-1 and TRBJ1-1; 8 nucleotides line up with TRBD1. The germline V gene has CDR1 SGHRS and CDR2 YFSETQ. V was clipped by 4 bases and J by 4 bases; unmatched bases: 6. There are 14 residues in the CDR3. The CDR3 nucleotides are TGCGCCAGCAGCGGGAGACAGGGGTTCACTGAAGCTTTCTTT. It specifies CASSGRQGFTEAFF. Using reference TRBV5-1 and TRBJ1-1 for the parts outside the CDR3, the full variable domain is KAGVTQTPRYLIKTRGQQVTLSCSPISGHRSVSWYQQTPGQGLQFLFEYFSETQRNKGNFPGRFSGRQFSNSRSEMNVSTLELGDSALYLCASSGRQGFTEAFFGQGTRLTVV.

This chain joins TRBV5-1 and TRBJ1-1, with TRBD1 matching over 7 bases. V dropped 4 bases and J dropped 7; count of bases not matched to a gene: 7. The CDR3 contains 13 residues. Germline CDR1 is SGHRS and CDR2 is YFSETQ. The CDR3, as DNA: TGCGCCAGCAGCCCTGGGACAGAGAATGAAGCTTTCTTT. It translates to CASSPGTENEAFF.

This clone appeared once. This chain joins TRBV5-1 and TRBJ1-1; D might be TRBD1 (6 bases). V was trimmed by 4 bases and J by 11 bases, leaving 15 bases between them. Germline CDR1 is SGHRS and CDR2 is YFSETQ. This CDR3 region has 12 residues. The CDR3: CASSMEGGRAFF. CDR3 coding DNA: TGCGCCAGCAGCATGGAGGGGGGACGTGCTTTCTTT.

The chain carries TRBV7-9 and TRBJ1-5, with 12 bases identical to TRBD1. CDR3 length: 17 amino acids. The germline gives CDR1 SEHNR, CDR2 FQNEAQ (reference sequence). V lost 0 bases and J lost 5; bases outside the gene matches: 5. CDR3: CASSLAPGTGGDQPQHF. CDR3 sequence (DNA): TGTGCCAGCAGCTTAGCCCCTGGGACAGGGGGCGATCAGCCCCAGCATTTT.

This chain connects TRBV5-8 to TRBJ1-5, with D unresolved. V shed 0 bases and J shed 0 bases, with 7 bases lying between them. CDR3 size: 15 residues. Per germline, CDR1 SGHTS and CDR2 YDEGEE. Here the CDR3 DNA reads TGTGCCAGCAGCTTGGGACGGTATAGCAATCAGCCCCAGCATTTT. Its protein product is CASSLGRYSNQPQHF.

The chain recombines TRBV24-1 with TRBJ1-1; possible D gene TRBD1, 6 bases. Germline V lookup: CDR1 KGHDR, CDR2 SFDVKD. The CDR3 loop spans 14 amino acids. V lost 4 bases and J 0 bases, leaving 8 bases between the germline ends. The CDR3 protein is CATSDRGLNTEAFF. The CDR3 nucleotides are TGTGCCACCAGTGACAGGGGATTGAACACTGAAGCTTTCTTT.

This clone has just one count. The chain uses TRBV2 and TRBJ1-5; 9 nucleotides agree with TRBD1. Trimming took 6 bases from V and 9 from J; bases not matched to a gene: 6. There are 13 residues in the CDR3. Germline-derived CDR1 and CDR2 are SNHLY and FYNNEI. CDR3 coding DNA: TGTGCCAGCAGGGACAGGGGCCGGGGGCCCCAGCATTTT. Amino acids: CASRDRGRGPQHF.

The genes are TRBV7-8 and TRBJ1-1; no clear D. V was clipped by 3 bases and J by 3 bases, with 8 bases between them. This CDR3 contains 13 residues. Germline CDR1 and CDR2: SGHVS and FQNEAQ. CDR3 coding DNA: TGTGCCAGCAGCTTCCGGAGGCACACTGAAGCTTTCTTT. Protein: CASSFRRHTEAFF.

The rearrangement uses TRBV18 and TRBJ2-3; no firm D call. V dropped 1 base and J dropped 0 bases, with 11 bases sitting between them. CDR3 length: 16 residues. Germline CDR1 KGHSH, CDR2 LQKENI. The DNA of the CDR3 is TGTGCCAGCTCACCACGGGCTATCTCTAGCACAGATACGCAGTATTTT. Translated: CASSPRAISSTDTQYF.

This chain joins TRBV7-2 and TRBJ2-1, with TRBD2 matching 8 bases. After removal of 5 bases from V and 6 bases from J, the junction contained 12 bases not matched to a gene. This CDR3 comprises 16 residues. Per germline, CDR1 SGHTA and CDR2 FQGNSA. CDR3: CASSRPGRGDLNEQFF. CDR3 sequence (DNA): TGTGCCAGCAGCCGCCCCGGGCGGGGGGACCTCAATGAGCAGTTCTTC.

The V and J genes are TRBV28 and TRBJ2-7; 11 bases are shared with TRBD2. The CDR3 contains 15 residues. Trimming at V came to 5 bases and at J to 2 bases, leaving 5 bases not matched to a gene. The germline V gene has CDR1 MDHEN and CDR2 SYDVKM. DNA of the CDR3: TGTGCCAGCAGTCCCGGGACTAGCGGCCCCTACGAGCAGTACTTC. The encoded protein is CASSPGTSGPYEQYF.

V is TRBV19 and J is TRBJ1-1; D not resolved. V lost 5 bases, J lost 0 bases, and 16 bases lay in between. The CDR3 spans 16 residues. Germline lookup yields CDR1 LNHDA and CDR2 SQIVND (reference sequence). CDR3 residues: CASSSGRLIMNTEAFF. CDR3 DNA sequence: TGTGCCAGTAGTTCCGGCAGACTAATTATGAACACTGAAGCTTTCTTT.

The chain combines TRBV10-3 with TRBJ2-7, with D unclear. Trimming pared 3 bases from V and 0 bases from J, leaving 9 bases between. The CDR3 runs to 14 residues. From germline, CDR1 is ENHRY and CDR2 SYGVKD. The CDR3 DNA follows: TGTGCCATCAGTGACCTAGGGCCCTCCTACGAGCAGTACTTC. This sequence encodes CAISDLGPSYEQYF.

The CDR3 region is CPRRGQGGNQPQHF. The CDR3 coding sequence is TGCCCCCGCCGTGGACAGGGGGGCAATCAGCCCCAGCATTTT. The V call is TRBV10-2, the J call TRBJ1-5; 10 bases fit TRBD1. The CDR3 is made up of 14 amino acids. Germline V gene lookup returns CDR1 WSHSY and CDR2 SAAADI.

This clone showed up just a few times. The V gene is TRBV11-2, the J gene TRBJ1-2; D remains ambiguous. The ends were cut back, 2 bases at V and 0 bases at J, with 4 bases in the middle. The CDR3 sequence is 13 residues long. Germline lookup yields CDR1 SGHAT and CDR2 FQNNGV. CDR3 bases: TGTGCCAGCAGCTTATATACTAACTATGGCTACACCTTC. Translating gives CASSLYTNYGYTF. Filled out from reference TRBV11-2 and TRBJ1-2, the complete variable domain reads EAGVAQSPRYKIIEKRQSVAFWCNPISGHATLYWYQQILGQGPKLLIQFQNNGVVDDSQLPKDRFSAERLKGVDSTLKIQPAKLEDSAVYLCASSLYTNYGYTFGSGTRLTVV.

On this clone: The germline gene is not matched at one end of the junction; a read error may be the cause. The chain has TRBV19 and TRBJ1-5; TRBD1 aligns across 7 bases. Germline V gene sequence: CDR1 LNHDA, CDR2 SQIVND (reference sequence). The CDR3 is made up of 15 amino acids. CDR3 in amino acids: CASSIDHSGGARRDF. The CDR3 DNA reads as TGTGCCAGTAGTATAGACCACTCAGGGGGGGCCCGCCGGGATTTT.

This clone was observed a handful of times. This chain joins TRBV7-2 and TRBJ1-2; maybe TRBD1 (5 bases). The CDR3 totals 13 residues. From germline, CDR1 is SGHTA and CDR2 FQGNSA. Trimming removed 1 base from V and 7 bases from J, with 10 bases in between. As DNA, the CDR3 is TGTGCCAGCAGCTTAGGGGGCAGGGCTGGCTACACCTTC. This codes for CASSLGGRAGYTF.

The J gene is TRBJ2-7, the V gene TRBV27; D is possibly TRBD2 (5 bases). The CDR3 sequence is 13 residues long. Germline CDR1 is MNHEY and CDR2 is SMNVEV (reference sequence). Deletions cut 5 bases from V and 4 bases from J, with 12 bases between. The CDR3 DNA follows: TGTGCCAGCAGTGCCCCCGGAGGTTACGAGCAGTACTTC. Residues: CASSAPGGYEQYF.